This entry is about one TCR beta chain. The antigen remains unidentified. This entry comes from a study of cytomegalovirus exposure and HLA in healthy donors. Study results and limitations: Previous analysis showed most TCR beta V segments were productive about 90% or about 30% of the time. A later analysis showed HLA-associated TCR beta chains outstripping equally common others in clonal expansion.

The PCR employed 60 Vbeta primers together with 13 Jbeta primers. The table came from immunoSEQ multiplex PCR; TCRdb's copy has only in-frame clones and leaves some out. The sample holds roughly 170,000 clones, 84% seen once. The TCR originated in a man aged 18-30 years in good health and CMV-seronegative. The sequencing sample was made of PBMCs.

The CDR3 nucleotides read TGTGCCAGCAGTTCACAAAAGACAGGGATCGGGGAAAAACTGTTTTTT. Translation gives CASSSQKTGIGEKLFF. J is TRBJ1-4 and V is TRBV27; 7 bases are a match to TRBD1. Germline assignment: CDR1 MNHEY and CDR2 SMNVEV (reference sequence). V was clipped by 4 bases and J by 8 bases; unmatched bases: 13. The length of the CDR3 is 16 residues.